These 15 T cell receptor beta chains originate from one sample sequenced in a study of blood T cell repertoires in COVID-19. TCRdb keeps only in-frame clones here, not all; method: immunoSEQ multiplex PCR. This table has a few hundred thousand clones, 75% to 90% appearing once. The specimen was peripheral blood. Receptor source: a woman in her seventies with COVID-19, enrolled during active disease.

The V gene is TRBV18, the J gene TRBJ2-7; a weak D match, TRBD1 (6 bases). CDR3 size: 13 residues. Between the trimmed V and J ends, which lost 6 bases and 5 bases, there was a span of 14 bases. CDR1 and CDR2 from the germline V gene are KGHSH and LQKENI. CDR3 region: CASSPGQMNEQYF. DNA for the CDR3: TGTGCCAGCTCGCCGGGACAAATGAACGAGCAGTACTTC.

The chain combines TRBV2 with TRBJ2-1; 10 bases match TRBD2. The CDR3 runs to 16 residues. Germline values: CDR1 SNHLY, CDR2 FYNNEI. V lost 4 bases and J lost 1; bases outside the gene matches: 4. The CDR3 spells CASSVASGGSYNEQFF. In DNA, the CDR3 is TGTGCCAGCAGTGTAGCTAGCGGGGGTTCCTACAATGAGCAGTTCTTC.

CDR3 in amino acids: CASSTRANEQFF. CDR3 sequence (DNA): TGTGCCAGCAGTACGAGGGCCAATGAGCAGTTCTTC. J is TRBJ2-1 and V is TRBV12-3 or TRBV12-4, with a possible D match to TRBD2 (5 bases). Deletions cut 5 bases from V and 6 bases from J, with 8 bases between. This CDR3 is 12 amino acids long.

This chain links TRBV2 with TRBJ2-5; perhaps TRBD2 as D (5 bases). The V gene's germline CDR1 is SNHLY and CDR2 FYNNEI. The CDR3 has 17 amino acids. Between the trimmed V and J ends, which lost 0 bases and 5 bases, there was a span of 19 bases. The CDR3 DNA is TGTGCCAGCAGTGAAGCCGGACCACGGGGATCACGGGAGACCCAGTACTTC. This gives the protein CASSEAGPRGSRETQYF.

The CDR3 nucleotides are TGTGCCAGCAGCAACCGACAGGGGTCCTTCTACGAGCAGTACTTC. It codes for CASSNRQGSFYEQYF. The V gene is TRBV6-5, the J gene TRBJ2-7; TRBD1 matches at 8 bases. The CDR3 extends over 15 amino acids. Losses at the gene ends were 6 bases for V and 3 bases for J; bases not matched to a gene: 10. In germline, CDR1 is MNHEY, CDR2 SVGAGI.

The chain links TRBV30 to TRBJ1-5; TRBD1 aligns across 8 bases. The CDR3 runs to 14 residues. Trimming at V came to 2 bases and at J to 6 bases, leaving 6 bases not matched to a gene. In germline, CDR1 is GTSNPN, CDR2 SVGIG (reference sequence). The CDR3 DNA follows: TGTGCCTGGAGTAAGGGACAGGTGGGTCAGCCCCAGCATTTT. This translates into CAWSKGQVGQPQHF.

J is TRBJ1-2 and V is TRBV7-9, with 9 bases identical to TRBD1. J was trimmed by 4 bases and V by 1 base; bases with no gene match: 4. The CDR3 is made up of 15 amino acids. In germline, CDR1 is SEHNR, CDR2 FQNEAQ (reference sequence). The CDR3 reads CASSLGTGAGYGYTF. The CDR3 DNA is TGTGCCAGCAGCTTAGGGACAGGGGCTGGCTATGGCTACACCTTC.

V is TRBV7-2 and J is TRBJ1-4; TRBD1 matches at 9 bases. Germline trimming cut 6 bases from V and 8 bases from J; bases unmatched to any gene: 7. Germline V CDR1 and CDR2: SGHTA, FQGNSA. The CDR3 extends over 14 amino acids. The CDR3 DNA is TGTGCCAGCAGACCGGACAGGGGAGGCGAAAAACTGTTTTTT. Its protein product is CASRPDRGGEKLFF.

This chain connects TRBV6-5 to TRBJ2-7; 12 nucleotides line up with TRBD1. The germline V gene has CDR1 MNHEY and CDR2 SVGAGI. The CDR3 consists of 15 residues. Unmatched junction bases numbered 5, after V lost 2 bases and J lost 6 bases. The CDR3 coding sequence is TGTGCCAGCAGTTACGCGGGACAGGGGGCGGCCGAGCAGTACTTC. Amino acids: CASSYAGQGAAEQYF.

The CDR3 here is CASSLDQPQHF. CDR3 in DNA: TGTGCCAGCAGTCTTGATCAGCCCCAGCATTTT. The genes are TRBV2 and TRBJ1-5; D not certain. CDR1 is SNHLY and CDR2 is FYNNEI in the germline V gene. The CDR3 is made up of 11 amino acids. Trimming took off 5 bases at V and 5 bases at J, with 4 bases between the two ends.

This clone appeared a single time. The chain couples TRBV2 to TRBJ1-2, with 7 bases aligning to TRBD1. Looked up from germline, CDR1 is SNHLY and CDR2 is FYNNEI. After removal of 6 bases from V and 5 bases from J, the junction contained 3 bases not matched to a gene. The CDR3 extends over 12 amino acids. Written as DNA, the CDR3 is TGTGCCAGCAGAGGGGGCTCATATGGCTACACCTTC. The encoded protein is CASRGGSYGYTF.

This chain joins TRBV7-9 and TRBJ1-1; possible D gene TRBD1, 5 bases. V was trimmed by 1 base and J by 8 bases, leaving 23 bases between them. In germline, CDR1 is SEHNR, CDR2 FQNEAQ (reference sequence). The CDR3 has 17 amino acids. The CDR3 nucleotides are TGTGCCAGCAGCTTAGGGGCAACAAGGAGGGGTGGAAACGAAGCTTTCTTT. Encoded protein: CASSLGATRRGGNEAFF. Full variable domain (remainder filled in from reference TRBV7-9 and TRBJ1-1): DTGVSQNPRHKITKRGQNVTFRCDPISEHNRLYWYRQTLGQGPEFLTYFQNEAQLEKSRLLSDRFSAERPKGSFSTLEIQRTEQGDSAMYLCASSLGATRRGGNEAFFGQGTRLTVV.

This clone occurred a few times. The chain joins TRBV24-1 to TRBJ1-2, with a possible D match to TRBD1 (5 bases). Between the trimmed V and J ends, which lost 4 bases and 3 bases, there was a span of 11 bases. CDR1 is KGHDR and CDR2 is SFDVKD in the germline V gene. The CDR3 runs to 14 residues. The CDR3 nucleotides read TGTGCCACCAGTGAATCGGGACTCCACTATGGCTACACCTTC. It translates to CATSESGLHYGYTF.

The chain uses TRBV2 and TRBJ2-1; TRBD1 matches 7 bases. Unmatched junction bases numbered 9, after V lost 7 bases and J lost 0 bases. CDR1 is SNHLY, CDR2 FYNNEI, per germline. The CDR3 sequence is 16 residues long. The CDR3 nucleotides read TGTGCCAGCACCGAGGACAGGCCCAGCTCCTACAATGAGCAGTTCTTC. Encoded protein: CASTEDRPSSYNEQFF.

The CDR3 DNA is TGTGCCAGCAGTGAAAGAAACAGGGTTGATTCACCCCTCCACTTT. The encoded protein is CASSERNRVDSPLHF. The chain recombines TRBV6-1 with TRBJ1-6; the D gene is possibly TRBD1 (6 bases). CDR3 size: 15 residues. Trimming removed 2 bases at V and 8 bases at J, with 13 bases between. Germline CDR1 is MNHNS and CDR2 is SASEGT.